The 18 T cell receptor beta chains in this list originate from one sample, sequenced in a study of CD8+ T cells in alopecia areata. The treatment here: oral pan-JAK inhibitor, 5-10 mg twice daily. In each case, RNA was isolated and then reverse transcribed into cDNA as the sequencing template. TCRdb's copy holds only in-frame clones and misses some; the assay was immunoSEQ multiplex PCR. The sample records 60,000 to 90,000 clones, around 66% being singletons. Specimen: CD8+ T cells sorted from blood, collected at week 24, from a patient treated with tofacitinib. The receptors stem from a human donor with alopecia areata.

The chain links TRBV7-9 to TRBJ2-3, with unresolved D. The CDR3 loop spans 11 amino acids. The germline V gene encodes CDR1 SEHNR and CDR2 FQNEAQ (reference sequence). CDR3 DNA sequence: TGTGCATCCCGAGTTACAGATACGCAGTATTTT. Amino acids: CASRVTDTQYF.

This clone was counted only a few times. This chain uses TRBV7-2 with TRBJ2-1; 8 bases line up with TRBD2. V shed 2 bases, J shed 0 bases, and the junction held 0 bases outside the gene matches. Germline-derived CDR1 and CDR2 are SGHTA and FQGNSA. This CDR3 spans 15 amino acids. As DNA, the CDR3 is TGTGCCAGCAGCTTAAGCGGGAGCTCCTACAATGAGCAGTTCTTC. Amino acid sequence: CASSLSGSSYNEQFF.

The genes are TRBV28 and TRBJ2-7, with D maybe TRBD1 (5 bases). V lost 6 bases, J lost 0 bases, and 9 bases lay in between. The germline CDR1 and CDR2 sequences are MDHEN and SYDVKM. The CDR3 extends over 13 amino acids. In DNA form, the CDR3 reads TGTGCCAGCAGCCCAGGACACTCCTACGAGCAGTACTTC. It yields the protein CASSPGHSYEQYF.

CDR3 loop: CASSLRPVYEQYF. DNA of the CDR3: TGTGCCAGTAGTTTAAGACCAGTCTACGAGCAGTACTTC. The genes are TRBV19 and TRBJ2-7, with D unresolved. Looked up from germline, CDR1 is LNHDA and CDR2 is SQIVND (reference sequence). This CDR3 contains 13 residues. The V and J ends lost 5 bases and 3 bases respectively, with 11 bases between them.

The chain couples TRBV4-1 to TRBJ2-7; D might be TRBD2 (6 bases). The V and J ends lost 0 bases and 2 bases respectively, with 11 bases between them. Germline V gives CDR1 MGHRA, CDR2 YSYEKL. The CDR3 is 15 residues long. The CDR3: CASSQESAGPYEQYF. The CDR3 DNA is TGCGCCAGCAGCCAAGAATCCGCGGGGCCCTACGAGCAGTACTTC.

The rearrangement links TRBV6-5 to TRBJ2-2; 8 bases are a match to TRBD1. The CDR3 totals 13 residues. Germline V lookup: CDR1 MNHEY, CDR2 SVGAGI. V trimming: 6 bases; J trimming: 5 bases; junction bases outside the gene matches: 2. This CDR3 reads CASRWTGTGELFF. The CDR3 DNA reads as TGTGCCAGCAGGTGGACAGGGACCGGGGAGCTGTTTTTT.

This clone was seen a few times. The chain joins TRBV5-1 to TRBJ2-5; weak D call: TRBD2 (6 bases). The germline V gene has CDR1 SGHRS and CDR2 YFSETQ. This CDR3 is 11 amino acids long. The germline V and J ends were trimmed by 4 bases and 13 bases, with 14 bases remaining between them. As DNA, the CDR3 is TGCGCCAGCAGCATACCGGGAGAGAGGTACTTC. It yields the protein CASSIPGERYF.

The chain links TRBV10-3 to TRBJ2-1; D may correspond to TRBD1 or TRBD2 (5 bases each). There are 14 residues in the CDR3. CDR1 ENHRY and CDR2 SYGVKD come from the germline V gene. Trimming left V 4 bases short and J 8 bases short, with 15 bases between. In DNA form, the CDR3 reads TGTGCCATCAGTGGTGGGACCACCCGTGATGAGCAGTTCTTC. Translation gives CAISGGTTRDEQFF.

V usage is TRBV27 and J usage is TRBJ1-1, with D uncertain. The CDR3 has 14 amino acids. Trimming took 2 bases from V and 2 from J, leaving 9 bases between them. CDR1 is MNHEY, CDR2 SMNVEV, per germline (reference sequence). CDR3 in amino acids: CASSLAKYNTEAFF. The CDR3 DNA sequence: TGTGCCAGCAGTTTAGCCAAATACAACACTGAAGCTTTCTTT.

CDR3 bases: TGTGCCAGCTCCGAAGAGGGACAGGGTTATGGCTACACCTTC. Protein: CASSEEGQGYGYTF. The gene calls are TRBV2 and TRBJ1-2, with 9 bases that match TRBD1. Trimming at V came to 8 bases and at J to 5 bases, leaving 9 bases not matched to a gene. The CDR3 has 14 amino acids. Germline values: CDR1 SNHLY, CDR2 FYNNEI. Full variable domain (remainder filled in from reference TRBV2 and TRBJ1-2): EPEVTQTPSHQVTQMGQEVILRCVPISNHLYFYWYRQILGQKVEFLVSFYNNEISEKSEIFDDQFSVERPDGSNFTLKIRSTKLEDSAMYFCASSEEGQGYGYTFGSGTRLTVV.

V and J are TRBV15 and TRBJ1-3; D is perhaps TRBD1 (6 bases). Germline V gene data show CDR1 as LNHNV and CDR2 as YYDKDF (reference sequence). This CDR3 is built from 16 residues. Between the trimmed V and J ends, which lost 0 bases and 0 bases, there was a span of 9 bases. CDR3 DNA sequence: TGTGCCACCAGCAGAGATGGCAGGGGCTCTGGAAACACCATATATTTT. It specifies CATSRDGRGSGNTIYF. Full variable domain (rest looked up from reference TRBV15 and TRBJ1-3): DAMVIQNPRYQVTQFGKPVTLSCSQTLNHNVMYWYQQKSSQAPKLLFHYYDKDFNNEADTPDNFQSRRPNTSFCFLDIRSPGLGDTAMYLCATSRDGRGSGNTIYFGEGSWLTVV.

The V call is TRBV2, the J call TRBJ1-5; D call uncertain. Between the trimmed V and J ends, which lost 2 bases and 1 base, there was a span of 6 bases. Per the germline V gene, CDR1 is SNHLY and CDR2 is FYNNEI. The CDR3 is 14 amino acids. CDR3 in DNA: TGTGCCAGCAGTGAAACGCGCAGCAATCAGCCCCAGCATTTT. Protein product: CASSETRSNQPQHF.

This clone showed up just a few times. CDR3 in DNA: TGTGCCATCAGTGATCGCGGGGATGGGGAAGAGACCCAGTACTTC. Its protein is CAISDRGDGEETQYF. V and J are TRBV10-3 and TRBJ2-5; D is possibly TRBD2 (6 bases). Trimming shortened V by 3 bases and J by 3 bases, and 14 bases separated the two germline ends. Per germline, CDR1 ENHRY and CDR2 SYGVKD. The CDR3 extends over 15 amino acids.

This clone turned up a few times. This sample also contains other DNA sequences that code for the same CDR3. The J gene is TRBJ2-1, the V gene TRBV29-1, with 11 bases that match TRBD2. In germline, CDR1 is SQVTM, CDR2 ANQGSEA. Trimming at V came to 4 bases and at J to 4 bases, leaving 0 bases not matched to a gene. The CDR3 covers 13 residues. This CDR3 reads CSVGLAGYNEQFF. The CDR3, as DNA: TGCAGCGTTGGACTAGCGGGATACAATGAGCAGTTCTTC.

Points on this clone: The same CDR3 also results from other DNA sequences found in this sample. The chain links TRBV7-7 to TRBJ2-1; D gene ambiguous. There are 15 residues in the CDR3. Trimming pared 5 bases from V and 0 bases from J, leaving 11 bases between. Germline CDR1 SSHAT, CDR2 FNYEAQ (reference sequence). The CDR3 coding sequence is TGTGCCAGCAGCCCTTCGGGTAGCTCCTACAATGAGCAGTTCTTC. Its protein product is CASSPSGSSYNEQFF.

In its sample, this clone was seen once. This rearrangement joins TRBV4-2 to TRBJ2-7; weak D call: TRBD1 (5 bases). Germline-derived CDR1 and CDR2 are LGHNA and YNFKEQ. The CDR3 spans 14 residues. V was pared by 4 bases and J by 6 bases, with 16 bases between. CDR3: CASSPVDNPLEQYF. For the CDR3, the DNA is TGTGCCAGCAGCCCCGTGGACAACCCACTCGAGCAGTACTTC.

The CDR3 here is CASSSADGYTEAFF. CDR3 nucleotide sequence: TGTGCCAGCAGCTCCGCCGACGGCTACACTGAAGCTTTCTTT. The V call is TRBV9, the J call TRBJ1-1, with D unresolved. Trimming took 4 bases from V and 3 from J, leaving 13 bases between them. Germline values: CDR1 SGDLS, CDR2 YYNGEE. This CDR3 is 14 amino acids long.

The V gene is TRBV29-1, the J gene TRBJ2-7; D is unclear. Germline V gene lookup returns CDR1 SQVTM and CDR2 ANQGSEA. Trimming took 1 base from V and 2 from J, leaving 18 bases between them. The CDR3 is 16 residues long. The CDR3 DNA reads TGCAGCGTTGAAGGTGCCCGAAGGGTGTTTACCTACGAGCAGTACTTC. Translation gives CSVEGARRVFTYEQYF.